The 20 T cell receptor beta chains below were found in one sample sequenced in a study of PD-L1 blockade in urothelial cancer. The time point denotes: pretreatment peripheral blood. Measured with immunoSEQ multiplex PCR; TCRdb has only the in-frame clones, and not every one. The data show tens of thousands of clones, more than 75% seen once. Here the sequenced sample was PBMCs, taken around atezolizumab (anti-PD-L1) treatment. All receptors come from a man aged 60 to 69 with urothelial cancer.

This chain uses TRBV5-6 with TRBJ2-7, with TRBD1 matching 11 bases. Per germline, CDR1 SGHDT and CDR2 YYEEEE. The CDR3 contains 14 residues. The junction had 1 base not matched to a gene; V was cut back by 3 bases and J by 2 bases. CDR3 residues: CASSWGQGAYEQYF. The CDR3 DNA sequence: TGTGCCAGCAGCTGGGGACAGGGGGCCTACGAGCAGTACTTC.

V gene TRBV29-1 combines with J gene TRBJ2-1; 9 nucleotides agree with TRBD2. This CDR3 is 17 amino acids long. CDR1 and CDR2 from the germline V gene are SQVTM and ANQGSEA. Losses at the gene ends were 6 bases for V and 1 base for J; bases not matched to a gene: 13. Here the CDR3 reads CSVDSGAGGGSYNEQFF. The DNA of the CDR3 is TGCAGCGTGGACTCCGGAGCGGGGGGCGGGTCCTACAATGAGCAGTTCTTC.

V usage is TRBV9 and J usage is TRBJ1-1; D might be TRBD1 (5 bases). V lost 4 bases to trimming and J lost 4 bases, with 17 bases between them. The CDR3 runs to 15 residues. In germline, CDR1 is SGDLS, CDR2 YYNGEE. CDR3 protein: CASSPGNVGGTEAFF. As DNA, the CDR3 is TGTGCCAGCAGCCCAGGGAACGTGGGTGGCACTGAAGCTTTCTTT. The full variable domain, completed using reference TRBV9 and TRBJ1-1, is DSGVTQTPKHLITATGQRVTLRCSPRSGDLSVYWYQQSLDQGLQFLIQYYNGEERAKGNILERFSAQQFPDLHSELNLSSLELGDSALYFCASSPGNVGGTEAFFGQGTRLTVV.

V usage is TRBV6-5 and J usage is TRBJ1-2, with 8 bases lining up with TRBD1. The V gene's germline CDR1 is MNHEY and CDR2 SVGAGI. V shed 6 bases, J shed 5 bases, and the junction held 8 bases outside the gene matches. This CDR3 is built from 14 residues. The CDR3 bases are TGTGCCAGCAGATACATGACAGGGGAATATGGCTACACCTTC. Amino acids: CASRYMTGEYGYTF.

The V call is TRBV27, the J call TRBJ1-3; weak D call: TRBD1 (6 bases). Trimming took 7 bases from V and 4 from J, leaving 17 bases between them. The CDR3 is made up of 15 amino acids. The germline CDR1 and CDR2 sequences are MNHEY and SMNVEV (reference sequence). CDR3 sequence reads: CASKPTQGFGNTIYF. CDR3 bases: TGTGCCAGCAAACCGACCCAGGGGTTCGGAAACACCATATATTTT.

The CDR3 is CASRSDRLFMNTEAFF. The CDR3 nucleotides read TGTGCCAGTAGATCGGACAGACTTTTCATGAACACTGAAGCTTTCTTT. This chain joins TRBV19 and TRBJ1-1, with a tentative D call TRBD1 (6 bases). In germline, CDR1 is LNHDA, CDR2 SQIVND (reference sequence). The CDR3 runs 16 residues. V was clipped by 6 bases and J by 0 bases, with 17 bases between them.

The CDR3 loop is CASSPTGTVTRYYGYTF. CDR3 DNA: TGTGCCAGCAGCCCGACCGGGACAGTGACACGGTACTATGGCTACACCTTC. This chain links TRBV9 with TRBJ1-2; TRBD1 aligns across 7 bases. The V gene's germline CDR1 is SGDLS and CDR2 YYNGEE. There are 17 residues in the CDR3. V shed 4 bases, J shed 3 bases, and the junction held 15 bases outside the gene matches.

This chain connects TRBV5-1 to TRBJ2-1; 8 positions agree with TRBD2. Germline CDR1 SGHRS, CDR2 YFSETQ. The CDR3 is 15 amino acids. The V gene end was trimmed by 0 bases and the J gene end by 8 bases; junction bases not matched to a gene: 7. CDR3 DNA sequence: TGCGCCAGCAGCTTGGAAGGGCGGGGGGTCGATGAGCAGTTCTTC. As protein: CASSLEGRGVDEQFF.

In DNA form, the CDR3 reads TGCGCCAGCAGCCTACGCGATCGAGGGGGCGAGATCGAGCAGTACTTC. It codes for CASSLRDRGGEIEQYF. This rearrangement joins TRBV4-1 to TRBJ2-7, with 7 bases lining up with TRBD1. J gave up 6 bases and V 4 bases, and 15 bases lay outside the gene matches. This CDR3 is built from 16 residues. Germline V gene sequence: CDR1 MGHRA, CDR2 YSYEKL.

This sequence joins TRBV5-1 and TRBJ2-7; TRBD1 aligns across 7 bases. There are 14 residues in the CDR3. The V segment lost 0 bases and the J segment 7 bases; nucleotides outside the gene matches: 7. The V gene's germline CDR1 is SGHRS and CDR2 YFSETQ. CDR3 DNA: TGCGCCAGCAGCTTGGAAGTAGGGGGCAGGGAGCAGTACTTC. Its translation: CASSLEVGGREQYF.

The V gene is TRBV11-2, the J gene TRBJ2-3; D is unresolved. Per the germline V gene, CDR1 is SGHAT and CDR2 is FQNNGV. This CDR3 comprises 16 residues. The V gene lost 1 base and the J gene lost 4 bases, with 15 bases spanning the gap. The DNA for the CDR3 is TGTGCCAGCAGCTTAGGATCAGGATATCTCGCAGATACGCAGTATTTT. Its translation is CASSLGSGYLADTQYF. The full variable domain, its missing parts supplied by reference TRBV11-2 and TRBJ2-3, is EAGVAQSPRYKIIEKRQSVAFWCNPISGHATLYWYQQILGQGPKLLIQFQNNGVVDDSQLPKDRFSAERLKGVDSTLKIQPAKLEDSAVYLCASSLGSGYLADTQYFGPGTRLTVL.

The V gene is TRBV6-1, the J gene TRBJ1-5, with no clear D. CDR3 length: 15 amino acids. From germline, CDR1 is MNHNS and CDR2 SASEGT. The V gene lost 3 bases and the J gene lost 10 bases, with 19 bases spanning the gap. As DNA, the CDR3 is TGTGCCAGCAGTGAGATCTTGATAGCAATCAGCCCCCAGCATTTT. As protein: CASSEILIAISPQHF.

The rearrangement uses TRBV30 and TRBJ2-5; D is perhaps TRBD1 (6 bases). Trimming cost V 0 bases and J 4 bases, with 18 bases left between them. The germline CDR1 and CDR2 sequences are GTSNPN and SVGIG (reference sequence). The CDR3 is 16 residues long. CDR3 residues: CAWSVPGQTLGETQYF. The CDR3 region has the DNA TGTGCCTGGAGTGTGCCCGGACAGACCCTAGGAGAGACCCAGTACTTC.

The genes are TRBV15 and TRBJ2-7; D is unclear. CDR3 length: 15 amino acids. V shed 5 bases and J shed 1 base, with 15 bases lying between them. Germline V gene sequence: CDR1 LNHNV, CDR2 YYDKDF (reference sequence). Here the CDR3 reads CATSLPSSISYEQYF. For the CDR3, the DNA is TGTGCCACCAGCCTCCCCAGTTCGATTTCCTACGAGCAGTACTTC.

This clone was counted between two and nine times. The genes are TRBV5-1 and TRBJ2-1; 8 nucleotides agree with TRBD2. After removal of 1 base from V and 0 bases from J, the junction contained 6 bases not matched to a gene. This CDR3 spans 17 amino acids. The germline CDR1 and CDR2 sequences are SGHRS and YFSETQ. CDR3 nucleotides: TGCGCCAGCAGCTTGTATGGCGGGGGGAGCTCCTACAATGAGCAGTTCTTC. Its protein product is CASSLYGGGSSYNEQFF.

This clone has just one count. The V gene is TRBV7-9, the J gene TRBJ1-4; 10 bases line up with TRBD1. The trim removed 4 bases at V and 5 bases at J, leaving 7 bases unmatched. The germline gives CDR1 SEHNR, CDR2 FQNEAQ (reference sequence). CDR3 size: 16 residues. In DNA form, the CDR3 reads TGTGCCAGCAGCTCGCCGCCGGGACAGGGGAATGAAAAACTGTTTTTT. Its translation is CASSSPPGQGNEKLFF.

The V call is TRBV11-3, the J call TRBJ1-4; 7 bases align to TRBD1. Germline V gene sequence: CDR1 SGHNT, CDR2 YENEEA. With V trimmed by 5 bases and J by 0 bases, 9 bases remained unmatched. The CDR3 runs to 17 residues. The CDR3 here is CASSRRTGAATNEKLFF. The DNA for the CDR3 is TGTGCCAGCAGCAGACGTACAGGGGCTGCAACTAATGAAAAACTGTTTTTT. The complete variable domain, with remaining parts taken from reference TRBV11-3 and TRBJ1-4, reads EAGVVQSPRYKIIEKKQPVAFWCNPISGHNTLYWYLQNLGQGPELLIRYENEEAVDDSQLPKDRFSAERLKGVDSTLKIQPAELGDSAVYLCASSRRTGAATNEKLFFGSGTQLSVL.

The chain couples TRBV6-5 to TRBJ2-3; D not resolved. CDR1 MNHEY and CDR2 SVGAGI come from the germline V gene. This CDR3 has 14 amino acids. Trimming removed 0 bases at V and 0 bases at J, with 4 bases between. CDR3: CASSYSRSTDTQYF. In nucleotides, the CDR3 is TGTGCCAGCAGTTACTCGCGTAGCACAGATACGCAGTATTTT.

The chain joins TRBV30 to TRBJ1-2, with 7 bases identical to TRBD1. With 5 bases clipped from V and 4 bases from J, the junction kept 7 bases outside the gene matches. CDR1 GTSNPN and CDR2 SVGIG come from the germline V gene (reference sequence). The CDR3 is made up of 13 amino acids. CDR3 sequence: CAWDRESGYGYTF. DNA for the CDR3: TGTGCCTGGGACAGGGAAAGTGGCTATGGCTACACCTTC.

About this clone: The junction does not match germline at one end; this may be a read error. The J gene is TRBJ1-1, the V gene TRBV19, with a possible D match to TRBD1 (6 bases). The length of the CDR3 is 13 residues. From germline, CDR1 is LNHDA and CDR2 SQIVND (reference sequence). The CDR3 nucleotides are TGTGCCAGTAGAATAGGGGGGGTCACTGAAGCTTTCTTT. The encoded protein is CASRIGGVTEAFF. The full variable domain, its missing parts supplied by reference TRBV19 and TRBJ1-1, is DGGITQSPKYLFRKEGQNVTLSCEQNLNHDAMYWYRQDPGQGLRLIYYSQIVNDFQKGDIAEGYSVSREKKESFPLTVTSAQKNPTAFYLCASRIGGVTEAFFGQGTRLTVV.